The 7 T cell receptor beta chains below were found in one sample sequenced in a study of T cells in Graves' hyperthyroidism and ophthalmopathy. RNA transcripts served as the template for amplifying TCR beta CDR3 regions. First-round RT-PCR targeting the TCR CDR3 was performed with the HTBI primer set. TCRdb re-derived calls from the multiplex PCR reads in MiXCR, one entry per CDR3 protein. The table lists a few hundred thousand distinct CDR3 sequences, about 20% of them singletons. The sequenced sample consisted of blood. The receptors stem from a man between 18 and 35 years old with Graves' hyperthyroidism.

There are many counts of this clonotype. The rearrangement uses TRBV11-2 and TRBJ1-2; D is undetermined. Germline V gene sequence: CDR1 SGHAT, CDR2 FQNNGV. With 5 bases removed from V and 1 base from J, the gap between germline ends came to 11 bases. The CDR3 is 14 amino acids. Written as DNA, the CDR3 is TGTGCCAGCAGCGCCTCACAGAATAACTATGGCTACACCTTC. This encodes CASSASQNNYGYTF.

This clonotype has at least ten counts. DNA for the CDR3: TGCAGCGTTGAGCCGCGCAGGGAGCACTATGGCTACACCTTC. Translated, it gives CSVEPRREHYGYTF. V is TRBV29-1 and J is TRBJ1-2; possibly TRBD1 for D (5 bases). Germline CDR1 is SQVTM and CDR2 is ANQGSEA. The CDR3 runs 14 residues. Trimming pared 3 bases from V and 3 bases from J, leaving 14 bases between.

This clonotype was found many times. At one end the junction does not follow the germline gene, possibly because of a read error. The chain uses TRBV6-7 and TRBJ2-7; weak D call: TRBD2 (7 bases). TRBV6-7 is sorted into the ORF group, with uncertain function. The CDR3 contains 11 residues. The CDR3 here is CASSPGGSSWF. CDR3 DNA: TGTGCCAGCAGTCCGGGGGGCAGTTCTTGGTTC.

This clonotype was found many times. This chain joins TRBV6-1 and TRBJ2-3; D is unclear. Germline CDR1 and CDR2: MNHNS and SASEGT. Deletions cut 6 bases from V and 6 bases from J, with 13 bases between. There are 13 residues in the CDR3. The DNA of the CDR3 is TGTGCCAGCAGACTACCCTCCCCGGATACGCAGTATTTT. Translation gives CASRLPSPDTQYF.

There are a few counts of this clonotype. The chain links TRBV4-1 to TRBJ2-4, with 14 bases that match TRBD2. This CDR3 comprises 20 residues. CDR1 and CDR2 from the germline V gene are MGHRA and YSYEKL. After removal of 0 bases from V and 0 bases from J, the junction contained 7 bases not matched to a gene. The CDR3 spells CASSQDRRTSGGPAKNIQYF. The CDR3 bases are TGCGCCAGCAGCCAAGATCGTCGGACTAGCGGGGGGCCAGCCAAAAACATTCAGTACTTC.

This chain links TRBV11-2 with TRBJ1-6; D is uncertain. Germline CDR1 reads SGHAT; CDR2 reads FQNNGV. V was shortened by 2 bases and J by 10 bases, with 6 bases between the two germline ends. The CDR3 consists of 12 residues. CDR3 protein: CASSLNFSPLHF. Written as DNA, the CDR3 is TGTGCCAGCAGCTTAAATTTCTCACCCCTCCACTTT.

This clonotype was recorded many times. The chain has TRBV7-8 and TRBJ2-5; 9 bases map to TRBD2. This CDR3 spans 16 amino acids. The trim removed 5 bases at V and 5 bases at J, leaving 12 bases unmatched. Germline V gene lookup returns CDR1 SGHVS and CDR2 FQNEAQ. The DNA for the CDR3 is TGTGCCAGCAGCCAACCTCTCAGCGGGGGGCGGGAGACCCAGTACTTC. Translated, it gives CASSQPLSGGRETQYF.